The clone carrying this T cell receptor (beta chain) came up a few times. The antigen is unknown. This specimen belongs to a study of cytomegalovirus exposure and HLA in healthy donors. Study results and caveats: Sequencing likely produced, as an artifact, a cluster of highly shared sequence variants.

The PCR employed 60 Vbeta primers together with 13 Jbeta primers. Only in-frame clones appear in the TCRdb table, and some are missing; sequencing was by immunoSEQ multiplex PCR. The data show 130,000 or so clones, more than 65% seen once. V lost 2 bases, J lost 1 base, and 5 bases lay in between. Germline-derived CDR1 and CDR2 are SNHLY and FYNNEI. The CDR3 totals 13 residues. V usage is TRBV2 and J usage is TRBJ1-2; D is undetermined. Sequences were obtained from PBMCs. This TCR derives from a young woman in good health and CMV-seropositive. In DNA form, the CDR3 reads TGTGCCAGCAGTGAAAACATTAACTATGGCTACACCTTC. It codes for CASSENINYGYTF.